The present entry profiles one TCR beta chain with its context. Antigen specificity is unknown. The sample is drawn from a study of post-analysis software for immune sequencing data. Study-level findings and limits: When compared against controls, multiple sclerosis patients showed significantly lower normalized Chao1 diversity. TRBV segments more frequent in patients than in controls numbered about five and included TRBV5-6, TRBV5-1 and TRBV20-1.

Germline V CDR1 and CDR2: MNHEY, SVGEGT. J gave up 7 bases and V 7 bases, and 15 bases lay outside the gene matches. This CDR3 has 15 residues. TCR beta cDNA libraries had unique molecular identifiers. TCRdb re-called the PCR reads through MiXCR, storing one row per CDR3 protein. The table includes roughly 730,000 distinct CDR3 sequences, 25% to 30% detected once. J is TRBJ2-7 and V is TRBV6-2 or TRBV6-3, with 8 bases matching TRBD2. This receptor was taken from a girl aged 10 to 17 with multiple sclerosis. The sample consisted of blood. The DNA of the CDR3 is TGTGCCAGCAAGAGGGCGGGAGGCCTCTCTGGGGAGCAGTACTTC. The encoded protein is CASKRAGGLSGEQYF.